What follows are 9 T cell receptor beta chains derived from one specimen sequenced in a study of early T cells in non-severe SARS-CoV-2 infection. Each CDR3 protein gets one entry after TCRdb re-called the 5' RACE reads with MiXCR. The repertoire includes 80,000 to 95,000 distinct CDR3 sequences, roughly 14% of them detected once, and just under 0.6% sits in the top ten. The sequencing input was whole blood. The receptor set was obtained from an adult who was a healthcare worker with PCR-confirmed SARS-CoV-2 infection or an uninfected control (not recorded which).

This clonotype was observed a handful of times. V is TRBV7-2 and J is TRBJ2-5; D is perhaps TRBD1 or TRBD2 (5 bases each). Trimming stripped 1 base from V and 5 bases from J, with 11 bases between. CDR1 and CDR2 (germline): SGHTA, FQGNSA. The CDR3 runs to 14 residues. The CDR3 is CASSLVAREETQYF. DNA for the CDR3: TGTGCCAGCAGCTTAGTGGCCAGGGAGGAGACCCAGTACTTC.

V is TRBV29-1 and J is TRBJ2-1; the D gene is possibly TRBD2 (5 bases). The V and J ends lost 6 bases and 5 bases respectively, with 14 bases between them. The germline V gene encodes CDR1 SQVTM and CDR2 ANQGSEA. The CDR3 runs to 13 residues. CDR3 amino acids: CSVGSSWDNEQFF. The CDR3 DNA sequence: TGCAGCGTAGGGAGTAGTTGGGACAATGAGCAGTTCTTC.

There are many counts of this clonotype. The chain employs TRBV6-6 and TRBJ1-2; 7 bases map to TRBD1. The CDR3 is 15 amino acids. V gave up 5 bases and J gave up 4 bases; unmatched junction bases: 10. Germline values: CDR1 MNHNY, CDR2 SVGAGI (reference sequence). CDR3: CASSPRTGWAYGYTF. The DNA for the CDR3 is TGTGCCAGCAGTCCGCGGACAGGTTGGGCCTATGGCTACACCTTC.

The chain carries TRBV19 and TRBJ1-2, with D hard to call. This CDR3 has 11 residues. V gave up 7 bases and J gave up 5 bases, with 8 bases separating them. Germline V gene data show CDR1 as LNHDA and CDR2 as SQIVND (reference sequence). As DNA, the CDR3 is TGTGCCAGTACCACGGGTTATGGCTACACCTTC. Residues: CASTTGYGYTF.

This clonotype was seen a few times. The rearrangement uses TRBV12-3 or TRBV12-4 and TRBJ1-2; D is unclear. Trimming took 7 bases from V and 4 from J, leaving 13 bases between them. This CDR3 has 13 residues. The CDR3 DNA reads as TGTGCCAGCACCCCTAGTTTGGCCTATGGCTACACCTTC. Its translation is CASTPSLAYGYTF.

This clonotype was picked up a small number of times. The gene calls are TRBV7-9 and TRBJ2-3; 7 positions agree with TRBD2. V lost 4 bases, J lost 0 bases, and 4 bases stayed unmatched. Germline lookup yields CDR1 SEHNR and CDR2 FQNEAQ (reference sequence). The CDR3 contains 15 residues. This chain's CDR3 is CASSSTSLSTDTQYF. CDR3 in DNA: TGTGCCAGCAGCTCGACTAGCTTGAGCACAGATACGCAGTATTTT.

This clonotype was seen a few times. The CDR3 loop is CASSARDSSYNEQFF. CDR3 bases: TGTGCCAGCAGCGCCCGAGATAGCTCCTACAATGAGCAGTTCTTC. V is TRBV11-2 and J is TRBJ2-1, with D unresolved. The germline gives CDR1 SGHAT, CDR2 FQNNGV. V lost 5 bases and J lost 0, with 11 bases in between. The CDR3 totals 15 residues.

This clonotype showed up just a few times. V gene TRBV21-1 combines with J gene TRBJ2-7; the D call in the table, TRBD1, was not verified against the DNA. TRBV21-1 is labeled a pseudogene. The CDR3 loop spans 14 amino acids. The CDR3 DNA follows: TGTGCCGGTCACCGGGACAGGGCCTCCTACGAGCAGTACGTC. It yields the protein CAGHRDRASYEQYV.

V gene TRBV29-1 combines with J gene TRBJ1-2; a possible D gene is TRBD1 (5 bases). Trimming shortened V by 5 bases and J by 2 bases, and 12 bases separated the two germline ends. The length of the CDR3 is 13 residues. CDR1 SQVTM and CDR2 ANQGSEA come from the germline V gene. CDR3 nucleotide sequence: TGCAGCGTTCGAACAACAGGAAACTATGGCTACACCTTC. Translation gives CSVRTTGNYGYTF.